This T cell receptor beta chain is from a study of blood T cell repertoires in COVID-19 (dated by TCRdb to 2019 to 2021). Context from the whole study: Collaborator samples came from the United States, Italy and Spain and covered acute and convalescent phases of COVID-19. The material from the prospective study consisted of cDNA or gDNA derived from T cells, B-cell-depleted T cells, or PBMCs. Subjects who had been exposed to COVID-19, were actively infected with it, or had recovered from it provided the deeply sampled blood TCRbeta repertoires that made up the dataset. The repertoires were released in a freely available public database meant as a resource for research on the immune response to SARS-CoV-2. The samples were drawn from the first 160 participants of the ongoing ImmuneRACE study and from some 1,300 subjects provided by 6 global collaborators. A de-identified subject ID, COVID-19 status, age in years and sex were almost always included in the sample metadata. Where available, HLA class I and class II types were taken from metadata supplied by the sample provider and were not determined by assay-based typing.

Paper-wide results and their limitations: Clinical and demographic metadata were provided uncurated, with the amount varying by source and participant.

About this clone: Its recognized antigen is unknown. Per-base quality was not reported, and no clone a single base away is much larger than it.

Each collaborating institution followed its own protocols to collect whole blood in K2EDTA tubes. Collaborator samples were shipped for TCRbeta analysis as frozen whole blood, isolated PBMCs, or DNA extracted from either sample type. The immunoSEQ Assay, a bias-controlled multiplex PCR, was used to amplify TCRbeta CDR3 regions from genomic DNA. In the source study's methods: Nucleated cell counts per sample were estimated from amplification of reference gene primers within the assay. To quantify the absolute abundance of each unique TCRbeta CDR3 rearrangement, sequence reads were collapsed and filtered. For each sample, productive Simpson clonality was calculated by taking the square root of Simpson's diversity index across productive rearrangements. TCRdb re-hosts the immuneACCESS table, in-frame sequences only. Its copies lack some clones; in the studies checked, an unresolved V gene accounts for under half of them, and the cause for the rest is not known. V, J and clone size derive from that table, while D and trimming were established from the DNA sequence. The sample table holds some 240,000 clones, of which roughly four fifths were seen once. The ten largest clones add up to approximately 13% of the sample.

The germline V gene (reference sequence) specifies GTSNPN as CDR1 and SVGIG as CDR2. V is shortened by 5 bases, J by 0 bases, and the region joining them spans 8 bases. The CDR3, cysteine through phenylalanine, is 14 amino acids long. Only the CDR3 DNA stays, 42 bases, in frame from base 1. This TCR derives from a woman aged 55-70 years with active or convalescent COVID-19. Sequencing input: peripheral blood. The chain is made from TRBV30 and TRBJ1-6, with a tentative D gene TRBD1 over 5 matching bases. The CDR3 in this case is CAWRGSSYNSPLHF. Read as DNA, the sequence is TGTGCCTGGCGGGGGAGCTCCTATAATTCACCCCTCCACTTT.